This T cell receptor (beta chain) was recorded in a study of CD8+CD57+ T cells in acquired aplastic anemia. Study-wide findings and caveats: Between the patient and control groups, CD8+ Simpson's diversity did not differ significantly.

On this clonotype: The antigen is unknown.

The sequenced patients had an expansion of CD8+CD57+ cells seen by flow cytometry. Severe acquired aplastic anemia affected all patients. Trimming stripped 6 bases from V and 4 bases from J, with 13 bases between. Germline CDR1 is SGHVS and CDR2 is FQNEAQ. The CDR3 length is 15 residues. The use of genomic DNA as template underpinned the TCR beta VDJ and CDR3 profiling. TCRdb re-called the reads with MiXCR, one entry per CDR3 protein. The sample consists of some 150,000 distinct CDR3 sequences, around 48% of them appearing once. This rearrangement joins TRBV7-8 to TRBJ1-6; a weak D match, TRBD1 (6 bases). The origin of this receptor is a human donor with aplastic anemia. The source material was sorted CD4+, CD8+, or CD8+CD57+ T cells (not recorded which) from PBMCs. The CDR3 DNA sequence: TGTGCCAGCAGGTTAAACAGGGTTTATAATTCACCCCTCCACTTT. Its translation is CASRLNRVYNSPLHF. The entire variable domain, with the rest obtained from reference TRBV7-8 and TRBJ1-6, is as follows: GAGVSQSPRYKVAKRGQDVALRCDPISGHVSLFWYQQALGQGPEFLTYFQNEAQLDKSGLPSDRFFAERPEGSVSTLKIQRTQQEDSAVYLCASRLNRVYNSPLHFGNGTRLTVT.